This T cell receptor (beta chain) originates from a study of blood T cell repertoires in COVID-19. Across the whole study: The study drew acute and convalescent COVID-19 samples from the United States, Italy and Spain. T cells, B-cell-depleted T cells, or PBMCs supplied cDNA or gDNA.

The CDR3 has 13 residues. The V gene's germline CDR1 is SGHRS and CDR2 YFSETQ. V was clipped by 6 bases and J by 6 bases, with 12 bases between them. This clone was seen a few times. Original processing methods: Estimated nucleated cell counts came from reference gene primer amplification. Assay: immunoSEQ multiplex PCR; the TCRdb copy retains only in-frame clones and omits some. For V, J and clone size, that table is used; D and trimming come from the DNA. The sample has 160,000 or so clones, roughly 81% seen once. J is TRBJ1-4 and V is TRBV5-1, with D unclear. The sequence derives from a man in his forties or fifties with acute or convalescent COVID-19. The specimen was peripheral blood. DNA of the CDR3: TGCGCCAGCAACCGGGATATGGATGAAAAACTGTTTTTT. Translated, it gives CASNRDMDEKLFF.